A selection of T cell receptor beta chains follows, all from one sample in a study of preoperative IRX-2 immunotherapy in early breast cancer. TCRdb's table, derived via immunoSEQ multiplex PCR, lists solely in-frame clones and lacks some. The sample records 25,000 to 30,000 clones, roughly 75% being singletons. The source material was lymph node tissue, sampled after IRX-2 immunotherapy. These receptors were obtained from a human donor with breast cancer. Each CDR3 is given with its conserved first and last residue. A D gene is named only where the DNA matches it firmly. Clone sizes are given selectively: once, few, many, or a class where the clone is expanded.

TRBJ2-5,.,few,TRBV6-8,CASTNGLRGEETQYF,TGTGCCAGCACCAACGGACTGAGAGGCGAAGAGACCCAGTACTTC
TRBJ1-4,TRBD1,few,TRBV23-1,CASSPSTGGVEKLFF,TGCGCCAGCAGCCCTTCGACAGGGGGAGTGGAAAAACTGTTTTTT
TRBJ1-4,.,.,TRBV7-8,CASSLVGGGIEKLFF,TGTGCCAGCAGCTTAGTCGGGGGCGGTATTGAAAAACTGTTTTTT
TRBJ1-1,.,.,TRBV10-2,CGSGSLLNTEAFF,TGCGGGAGTGGCAGCCTTTTGAACACTGAAGCTTTCTTT
TRBJ2-1,.,.,TRBV9,CASSVGLAPSVEQFF,TGTGCCAGCAGCGTAGGGCTAGCGCCATCCGTTGAGCAGTTCTTC
TRBJ1-2,.,.,TRBV10-3,CAISEILNSIGYTF,TGTGCCATCAGTGAGATCCTAAACTCCATTGGCTACACCTTC
TRBJ1-1,.,few,TRBV11-3,CASSLVGYVNTEAFF,TGTGCCAGCAGCTTAGTTGGGTATGTCAACACTGAAGCTTTCTTT
TRBJ2-7,TRBD2,.,TRBV19,CASSTNYGTNREQYF,TGTGCCAGTAGTACAAACTACGGGACTAACAGGGAGCAGTACTTC
TRBJ2-5,.,.,TRBV6-8,CASSYWDGETQYF,TGTGCCAGCAGTTACTGGGATGGAGAGACCCAGTACTTC
TRBJ2-1,TRBD1,.,TRBV10-2,CASSESRGLKQFF,TGCGCCAGCAGTGAGTCGAGGGGGCTGAAGCAGTTCTTC
TRBJ1-4,.,.,TRBV18,CASSPQQGNEKLFF,TGTGCCAGCTCACCCCAGCAGGGTAATGAAAAACTGTTTTTT
TRBJ1-2,.,.,TRBV7-1,CASSSQGLYGYTF,TGTGCCAGCAGCTCCCAGGGGCTCTATGGCTACACCTTC
TRBJ2-7,TRBD1,.,TRBV28,CASGPGQARREQYF,TGTGCCAGCGGTCCGGGACAGGCTCGCCGCGAGCAGTACTTC
TRBJ2-5,TRBD1,.,TRBV15,CATSAGQGGETQYF,TGTGCCACCAGCGCGGGACAGGGGGGAGAGACCCAGTACTTC
TRBJ2-3,TRBD1,.,TRBV9,CASNGQGADTQYF,TGTGCCAGCAATGGACAGGGGGCAGATACGCAGTATTTT
TRBJ1-1,TRBD1,few,TRBV18,CASSDRANTEAFF,TGTGCCAGCTCGGACAGGGCGAACACTGAAGCTTTCTTT
TRBJ1-1,TRBD1,.,TRBV28,CASSFLGQGRPEAFF,TGTGCCAGCAGTTTCCTCGGACAGGGGCGGCCTGAAGCTTTCTTT